This TCR beta chain was recovered during a study of radiotherapy plus CTLA-4 blockade in lung cancer. Across the study: Among enrolled patients, roughly 20% responded and 31% achieved disease control.

Study-wide points: An expansion of tumor-derived TCR clones occurred in blood after radiotherapy plus ipilimumab.

Only in-frame clones appear in the TCRdb table, and some are missing; sequencing was by immunoSEQ multiplex PCR. The sample records around 45,000 clones, 70% to 80% being singletons. Of note for this clone: Its target is not known. Germline is not matched at one junction end, which may reflect a read error.

This receptor was taken from a human donor with non-small cell lung cancer who had stable disease on radiotherapy plus ipilimumab. Here the sequenced sample was peripheral blood, taken from a patient treated with radiotherapy plus ipilimumab.

The CDR3 nucleotides are TGTGCCAGCACCAGTGGGGGCAATGGGCAGTTCTTC. Encoded protein: CASTSGGNGQFF. This rearrangement joins TRBV27 to TRBJ2-1; perhaps TRBD1 as D (6 bases). The germline CDR1 and CDR2 sequences are MNHEY and SMNVEV (reference sequence). There are 12 residues in the CDR3.